This T cell receptor beta chain appears in the sequencing data of a study of T cells in Graves' hyperthyroidism and ophthalmopathy. Germline CDR1 is MGHDK and CDR2 is SYGVNS. This CDR3 contains 15 residues. Trimming left V 0 bases short and J 4 bases short, with 12 bases between. This clonotype was seen at least ten times. Regions amplified from RNA transcripts were the TCR beta CDR3 regions. Researchers ran a first-round RT-PCR on the TCR CDR3 using the HTBI primer set. MiXCR, applied by TCRdb to the multiplex PCR reads, yields one record per CDR3 protein. Here the sample spans about 420,000 distinct CDR3 sequences, around 15% being singletons.

The sample comprised blood. The chain carries TRBV25-1 and TRBJ2-5, with D possibly TRBD1 on 6 matching bases. The receptor's source is a woman between 18 and 29 years old with Graves' hyperthyroidism. CDR3 nucleotides: TGTGCCAGCAGTGAATACGCAGGGGCAGCAGAGACCCAGTACTTC. It yields the protein CASSEYAGAAETQYF. Drawing the rest from reference TRBV25-1 and TRBJ2-5, the complete variable domain is EADIYQTPRYLVIGTGKKITLECSQTMGHDKMYWYQQDPGMELHLIHYSYGVNSTEKGDLSSESTVSRIRTEHFPLTLESARPSHTSQYLCASSEYAGAAETQYFGPGTRLLVL.